The clone carrying this T cell receptor beta chain showed up just once. A much more abundant neighbour one base away suggests this may be a read error. The data derive from a study of T-cell reconstitution after alpha-beta-depleted transplantation in children. V dropped 7 bases and J dropped 4; count of bases not matched to a gene: 8. Germline V CDR1 and CDR2: SGHDT, YYEEEE. CDR3 length: 14 residues. Preparing the TCRbeta library involved the use of unique molecular identifiers. MiXCR was run by TCRdb on the PCR reads, yielding one entry per CDR3 protein. The data contain about 230,000 distinct CDR3 sequences, approximately 9% of them seen just once; the ten biggest clones take up 5% to 7%.

The receptor was derived from a human donor who donated a stem cell graft to a child with acute lymphoblastic leukemia. This sample comprised PBMCs from the stem cell graft donor, obtained from the stem cell graft. The V and J genes are TRBV5-6 and TRBJ1-2; 9 bases line up with TRBD1. The CDR3 coding sequence is TGTGCCAGCGGCCCAGGACAGGGGTGCTATGGCTACACCTTC. Translation gives CASGPGQGCYGYTF.